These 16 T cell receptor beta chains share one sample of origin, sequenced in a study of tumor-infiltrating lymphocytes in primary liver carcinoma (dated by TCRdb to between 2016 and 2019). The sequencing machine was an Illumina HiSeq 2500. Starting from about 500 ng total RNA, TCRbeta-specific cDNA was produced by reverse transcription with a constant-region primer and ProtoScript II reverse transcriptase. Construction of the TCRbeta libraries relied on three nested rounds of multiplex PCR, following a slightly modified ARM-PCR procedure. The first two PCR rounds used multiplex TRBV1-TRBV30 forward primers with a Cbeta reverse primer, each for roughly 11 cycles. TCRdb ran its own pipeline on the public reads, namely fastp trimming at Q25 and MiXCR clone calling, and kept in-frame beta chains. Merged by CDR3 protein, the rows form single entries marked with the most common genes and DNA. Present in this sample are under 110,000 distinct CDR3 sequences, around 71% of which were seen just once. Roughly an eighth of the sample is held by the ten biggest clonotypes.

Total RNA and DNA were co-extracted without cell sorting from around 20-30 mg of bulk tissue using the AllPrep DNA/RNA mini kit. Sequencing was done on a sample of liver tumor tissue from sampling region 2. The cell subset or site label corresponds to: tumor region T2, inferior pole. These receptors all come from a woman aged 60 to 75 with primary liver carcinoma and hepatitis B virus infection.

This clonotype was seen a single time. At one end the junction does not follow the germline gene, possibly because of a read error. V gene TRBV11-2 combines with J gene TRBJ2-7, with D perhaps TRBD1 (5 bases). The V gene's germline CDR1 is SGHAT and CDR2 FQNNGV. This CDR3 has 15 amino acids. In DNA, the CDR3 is TGTGGCAGCAGCTATCACCTGGGGCAGATTTACGAGCAGTACTTC. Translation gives CGSSYHLGQIYEQYF.

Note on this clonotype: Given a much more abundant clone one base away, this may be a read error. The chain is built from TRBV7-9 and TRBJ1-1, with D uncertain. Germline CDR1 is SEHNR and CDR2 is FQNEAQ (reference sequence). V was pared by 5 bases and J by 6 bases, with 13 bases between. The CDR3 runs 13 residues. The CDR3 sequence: CASSKGHGAEAFF. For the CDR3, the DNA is TGTGCCAGCAGCAAAGGGCATGGGGCTGAAGCTTTCTTT.

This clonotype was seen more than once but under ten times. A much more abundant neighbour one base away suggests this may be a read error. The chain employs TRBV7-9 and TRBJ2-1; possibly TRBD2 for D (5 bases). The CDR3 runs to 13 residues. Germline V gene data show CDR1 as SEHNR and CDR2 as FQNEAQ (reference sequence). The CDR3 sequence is CASREGSYDEQFF. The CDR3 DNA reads TGTGCCAGCCGGGAAGGCTCCTACGATGAGCAGTTCTTC.

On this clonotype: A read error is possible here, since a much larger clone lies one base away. The CDR3 sequence is CDSSGTSGSTDTQYF. The CDR3 DNA reads TGTGACAGCAGTGGGACTAGCGGGAGCACAGATACGCAGTATTTT. The V gene is TRBV6-1, the J gene TRBJ2-3; 12 bases line up with TRBD2. In germline, CDR1 is MNHNS, CDR2 SASEGT. The CDR3 is 15 amino acids.

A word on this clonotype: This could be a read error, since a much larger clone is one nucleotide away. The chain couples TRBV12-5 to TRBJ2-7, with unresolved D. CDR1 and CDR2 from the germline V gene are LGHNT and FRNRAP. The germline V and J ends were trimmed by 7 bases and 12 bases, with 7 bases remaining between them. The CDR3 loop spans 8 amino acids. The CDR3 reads CASDGRYF. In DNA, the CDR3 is TGTGCTAGTGATGGGCGGTACTTC. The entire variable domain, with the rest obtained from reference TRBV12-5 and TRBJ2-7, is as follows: DARVTQTPRHKVTEMGQEVTMRCQPILGHNTVFWYRQTMMQGLELLAYFRNRAPLDDSGMPKDRFSAEMPDATLATLKIQPSEPRDSAVYFCASDGRYFGPGTRLTVT.

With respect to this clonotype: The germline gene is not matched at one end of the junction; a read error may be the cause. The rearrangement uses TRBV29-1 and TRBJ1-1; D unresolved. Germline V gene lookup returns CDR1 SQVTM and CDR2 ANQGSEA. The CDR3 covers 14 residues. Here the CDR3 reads CSAVKRGGATEAFF. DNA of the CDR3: TGCAGCGCGGTTAAACGGGGAGGCGCCACTGAAGCTTTCTTC.

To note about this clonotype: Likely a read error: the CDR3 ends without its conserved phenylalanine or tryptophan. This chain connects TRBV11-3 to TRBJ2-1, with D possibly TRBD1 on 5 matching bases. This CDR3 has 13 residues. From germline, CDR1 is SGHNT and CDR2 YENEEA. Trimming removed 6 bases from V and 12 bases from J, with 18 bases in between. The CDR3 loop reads CASSAWGYSGQFL. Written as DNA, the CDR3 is TGTGCCAGCAGTGCCTGGGGCTACAGTGGGCAGTTCTTA.

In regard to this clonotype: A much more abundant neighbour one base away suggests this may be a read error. The CDR3 DNA reads TGTGCCGGCAGTAAGGACCCAAACTCCTACAATGAGCAGTTCTTC. Protein sequence: CAGSKDPNSYNEQFF. The chain employs TRBV6-1 and TRBJ2-1; D not resolved. This CDR3 comprises 15 residues. Germline loops: CDR1 MNHNS, CDR2 SASEGT.

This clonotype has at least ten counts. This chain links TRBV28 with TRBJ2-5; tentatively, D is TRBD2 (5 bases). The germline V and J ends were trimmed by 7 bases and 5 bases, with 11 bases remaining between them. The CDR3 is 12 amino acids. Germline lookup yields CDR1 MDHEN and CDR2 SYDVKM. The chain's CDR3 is CASTIRGETQYF. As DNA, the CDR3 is TGTGCCAGCACTATTCGAGGGGAGACCCAGTACTTC.

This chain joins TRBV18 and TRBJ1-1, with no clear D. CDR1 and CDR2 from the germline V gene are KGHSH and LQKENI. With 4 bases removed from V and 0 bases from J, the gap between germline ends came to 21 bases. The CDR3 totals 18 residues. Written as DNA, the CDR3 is TGTGCCAGCTCACGCGAGAGCCAACTGCCACTCATGAACACTGAAGCTTTCTTT. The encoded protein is CASSRESQLPLMNTEAFF. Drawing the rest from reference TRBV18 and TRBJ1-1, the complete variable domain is NAGVMQNPRHLVRRRGQEARLRCSPMKGHSHVYWYRQLPEEGLKFMVYLQKENIIDESGMPKERFSAEFPKEGPSILRIQQVVRGDSAAYFCASSRESQLPLMNTEAFFGQGTRLTVV.

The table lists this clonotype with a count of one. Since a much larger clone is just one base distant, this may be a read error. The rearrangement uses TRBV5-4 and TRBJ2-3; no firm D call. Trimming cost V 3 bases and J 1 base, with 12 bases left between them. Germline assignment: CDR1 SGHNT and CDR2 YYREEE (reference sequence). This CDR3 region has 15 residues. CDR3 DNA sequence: TGTGCCAGCAGCTATCTGACTGGCGGCACAGATACGCAGTATTTT. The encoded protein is CASSYLTGGTDTQYF.

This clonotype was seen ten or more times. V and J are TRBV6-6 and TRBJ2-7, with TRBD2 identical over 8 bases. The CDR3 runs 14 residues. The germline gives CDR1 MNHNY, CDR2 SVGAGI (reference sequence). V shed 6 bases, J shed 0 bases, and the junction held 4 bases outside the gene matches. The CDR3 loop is CASSWTSSSYEQYF. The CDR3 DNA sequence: TGTGCCAGCAGCTGGACTAGCAGCTCCTACGAGCAGTACTTC.

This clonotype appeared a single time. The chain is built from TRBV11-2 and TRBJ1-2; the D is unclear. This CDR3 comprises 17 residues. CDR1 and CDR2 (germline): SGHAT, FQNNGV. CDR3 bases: TGTACCGGCAGCCCAGTTCGAGGTGCGGGAGGAGGGTATGGCTACACCTTC. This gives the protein CTGSPVRGAGGGYGYTF. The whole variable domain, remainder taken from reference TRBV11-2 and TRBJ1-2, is EAGVAQSPRYKIIEKRQSVAFWCNPISGHATLYWYQQILGQGPKLLIQFQNNGVVDDSQLPKDRFSAERLKGVDSTLKIQPAKLEDSAVYLCTGSPVRGAGGGYGYTFGSGTRLTVV.

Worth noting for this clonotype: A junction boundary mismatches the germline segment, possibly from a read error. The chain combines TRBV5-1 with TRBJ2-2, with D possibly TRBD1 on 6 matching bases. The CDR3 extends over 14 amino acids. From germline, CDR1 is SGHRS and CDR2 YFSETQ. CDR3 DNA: TGCGCCATCAGCACAGGGTCTGGTACAGGGGAGCTGTTTTTT. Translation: CAISTGSGTGELFF.

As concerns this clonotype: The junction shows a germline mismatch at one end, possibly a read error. CDR3 nucleotide sequence: TGTGTCAGCAGCCAGCAACGAGGCTCTGGGGTCAACGTCCTGACTTTC. Amino acid sequence: CVSSQQRGSGVNVLTF. This sequence joins TRBV4-2 and TRBJ2-6, with D uncertain. The CDR3 runs 16 residues. The germline V gene encodes CDR1 LGHNA and CDR2 YNFKEQ.

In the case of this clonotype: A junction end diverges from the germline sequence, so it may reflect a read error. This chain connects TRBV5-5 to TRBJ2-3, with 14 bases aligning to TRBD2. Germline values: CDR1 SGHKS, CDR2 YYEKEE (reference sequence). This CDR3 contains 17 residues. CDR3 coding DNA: TGTGCCAGCAGCATGGGAGGGACTAGCGGGAGTCTGGATACGCAGAATTTT. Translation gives CASSMGGTSGSLDTQNF.